Described below is a single T cell receptor (beta chain) sequence and its context. Germline trimming cut 4 bases from V and 0 bases from J; bases unmatched to any gene: 4. The V gene's germline CDR1 is MGHRA and CDR2 YSYEKL. This CDR3 region has 15 residues. This entry is derived from a study of blood T cell repertoires in COVID-19. Here immunoSEQ multiplex PCR was the method, and the copy in TCRdb shows in-frame clones only, minus some. The data contain approximately 82,000 clones, more than 85% of them seen just once; the ten biggest clones take up 1.2%. The source of this sequence is a woman in her forties or fifties with acute COVID-19. The specimen was PBMCs or T cells enriched from blood (not recorded which). The chain carries TRBV4-1 and TRBJ2-7; 9 bases agree with TRBD2. The CDR3 spells CASSPSSGTSYEQYF. DNA for the CDR3: TGCGCCAGCAGCCCCTCTAGCGGGACCTCCTACGAGCAGTACTTC.